This entry describes one T cell receptor (beta chain). The antigen this receptor binds is unknown. Per-base qualities were not stored, and no clone one base away is much larger. The sample originates from a study of CD8 T cells in ankylosing spondylitis (dated by TCRdb to about 2017). General notes on the study: To find TCR variants linked to disease, the study profiled T cell receptor beta repertoires in ankylosing spondylitis patients and healthy donors. The full study cohort was made up of under 30 ankylosing spondylitis patients and 95 to 130 healthy donors. Peripheral blood was sampled, and synovial fluid was also collected from ankylosing spondylitis patients. General findings and caveats noted by the study authors: The disease-linked clones had a CD8+ phenotype and were found at relatively low frequencies in peripheral blood. A TCR beta motif made up of fewer than 10 highly homologous amino acid variants appeared to be characteristic of blood from ankylosing spondylitis patients. Some motif variants were previously reported in synovial fluid and blood of reactive arthritis patients, suggesting common disease-initiation mechanisms. The disease-linked clones were reported to be significantly enriched in matched synovial fluid samples from ankylosing spondylitis patients.

For sequencing, an Illumina HiSeq 2500 was employed. Quantitative 5'-RACE with molecular barcodes was used to prepare TCR beta libraries. The original pipeline was this. A new computational method, built on a probabilistic model of VDJ rearrangement, was used to identify disease-linked TCR variants. TCRdb passed the public sequencing reads through fastp at Q25 and MiXCR, retaining productive beta sequences. Records with the same CDR3 protein are collapsed into one entry carrying the most frequent genes and DNA. TCRdb's processing, not the authors' own work, is the source of the V and J calls. The table for this sample lists 150,000 to 200,000 distinct CDR3 sequences; roughly 30% of them were counted only once. About 6% of the sample comes from the top ten. For each ankylosing spondylitis patient, the synovial fluid sample was matched to a blood sample from that same patient. CDR1 is given as DFQATT and CDR2 as SNEGSKA, both from the germline V gene (reference sequence). The CDR3 runs 12 residues from the cysteine to the phenylalanine. Left in the record is the CDR3 DNA by itself, 36 bases read in frame from the first base. Trimming takes 3 bases from V and 3 bases from J, and the germline ends sit 9 bases apart.

The chain is made from TRBV20-1 and TRBJ2-7, and possibly TRBD1, on 5 matching bases. The sequence derives from a male donor with ankylosing spondylitis. Material: synovial fluid, either unsorted or a sorted T cell fraction (not recorded which). The CDR3 protein sequence reads: CSASRQFYEQYF. The bases are TGCAGTGCTAGTAGACAGTTCTACGAGCAGTACTTC.